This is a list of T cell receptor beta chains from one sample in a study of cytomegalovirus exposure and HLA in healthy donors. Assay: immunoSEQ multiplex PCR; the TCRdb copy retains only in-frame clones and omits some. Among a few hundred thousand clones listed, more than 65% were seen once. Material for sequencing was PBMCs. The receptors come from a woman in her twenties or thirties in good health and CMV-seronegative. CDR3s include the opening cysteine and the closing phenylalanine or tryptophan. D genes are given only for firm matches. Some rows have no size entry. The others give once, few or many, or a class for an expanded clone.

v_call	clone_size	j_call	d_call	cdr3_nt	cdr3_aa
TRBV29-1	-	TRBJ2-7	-	TGCAGCGTTGAAAGTAGCTCCTACGAGCAGTACTTC	CSVESSSYEQYF
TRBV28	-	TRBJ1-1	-	TGTGCCAGCAGTACACAGGGAAACACTGAAGCTTTCTTT	CASSTQGNTEAFF
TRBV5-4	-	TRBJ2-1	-	TGTGCCAGCAGCTCCCCCTATGACTCGAAGAACAATGAGCAGTTCTTC	CASSSPYDSKNNEQFF
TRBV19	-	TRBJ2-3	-	TGTGCCAGTAAGGAAAGCGCGGGACAGGATACGCAGTATTTT	CASKESAGQDTQYF
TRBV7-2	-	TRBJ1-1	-	TGTGCCAGCAGCTTAACGGGGGACACTGAAGCTTTCTTT	CASSLTGDTEAFF
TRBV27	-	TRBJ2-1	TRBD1	TGTGCCAGCAGTTTGAGGGACAGGGGATCTTACAATGAGCAGTTCTTC	CASSLRDRGSYNEQFF
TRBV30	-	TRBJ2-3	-	TGTGCCTGGAAAGTCACGGGGAACACAGATACGCAGTATTTT	CAWKVTGNTDTQYF
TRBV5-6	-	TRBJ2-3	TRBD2	TGTGCCAGCAGCCTAAAGCGGGGGGTTACAGATACGCAGTATTTT	CASSLKRGVTDTQYF
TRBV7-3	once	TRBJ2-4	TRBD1	TGTGCCAGCAGCTTGACAGGGTGGTCGGGCATTCAGTACTTC	CASSLTGWSGIQYF
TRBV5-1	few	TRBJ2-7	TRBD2	TGCGCCAGCAGCTCCCGTTGGGGAGGGACCTACGAGCAGTACTTC	CASSSRWGGTYEQYF
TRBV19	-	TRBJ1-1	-	TGTGCCAGTAGTTTCTCGGTCGGGACACGCAACACTGAAGCTTTCTTT	CASSFSVGTRNTEAFF
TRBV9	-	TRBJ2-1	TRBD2	TGTGCCAGCGGGAAGTCGGCTAGCGGTTTAACCAATGAGCAGTTCTTC	CASGKSASGLTNEQFF